This T cell receptor (beta chain) derives from a study of human T cells and chemical hapten exposure. Study-level results: Healthy people's immune response may differ from that of the donors, who had alopecia.

Time point described: pre-sensitization, week 0. Treatment indicated: therapeutic diphenylcyclopropenone sensitization with weekly scalp DPC. The CDR3 has 15 amino acids. Germline CDR1 and CDR2: MNHEY and SVGEGT. The J segment lost 2 bases and the V segment lost 5 bases, leaving 8 bases of the junction unmatched. This clonotype was counted a few times. Its matching antigen is unknown. Each CDR3 protein is one row after TCRdb ran MiXCR on the RACE reads. The table has 300,000 to 450,000 distinct CDR3 sequences, approximately 5.1% seen once. The clonotype originates from a woman aged 50 to 65 with alopecia areata. Some clones in this sample may be carry-over from other donors' samples. This material consisted of whole blood, taken in connection with sensitization to the hapten diphenylcyclopropenone (DPC). The chain joins TRBV6-2 or TRBV6-3 to TRBJ2-5, with 7 bases fitting TRBD1. The CDR3 sequence: CASSPMGQPQETQYF. CDR3 DNA sequence: TGTGCCAGCAGTCCCATGGGACAGCCACAAGAGACCCAGTACTTC.